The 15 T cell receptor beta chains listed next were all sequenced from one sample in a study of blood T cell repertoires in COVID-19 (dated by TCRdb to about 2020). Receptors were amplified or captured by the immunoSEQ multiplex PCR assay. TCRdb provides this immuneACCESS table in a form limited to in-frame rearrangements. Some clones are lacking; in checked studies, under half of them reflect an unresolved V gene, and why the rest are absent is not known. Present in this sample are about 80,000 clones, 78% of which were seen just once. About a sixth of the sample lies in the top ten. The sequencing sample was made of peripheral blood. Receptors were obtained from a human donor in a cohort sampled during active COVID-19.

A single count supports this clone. In DNA, the CDR3 is TGTGCCAGCAGTTTGGGCACCTACTACGAGCAGTACTTC. Amino acids: CASSLGTYYEQYF. The chain recombines TRBV28 with TRBJ2-7; D is unresolved. Trimming shortened V by 3 bases and J by 3 bases, and 9 bases separated the two germline ends. The CDR3 is 13 amino acids. Germline V CDR1 and CDR2: MDHEN, SYDVKM.

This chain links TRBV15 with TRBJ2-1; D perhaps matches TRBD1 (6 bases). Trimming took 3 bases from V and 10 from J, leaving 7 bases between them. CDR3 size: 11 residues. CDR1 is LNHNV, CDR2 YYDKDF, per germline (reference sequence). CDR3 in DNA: TGTGCCACCAGCAGGACAGGAGAGCAGTTCTTC. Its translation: CATSRTGEQFF.

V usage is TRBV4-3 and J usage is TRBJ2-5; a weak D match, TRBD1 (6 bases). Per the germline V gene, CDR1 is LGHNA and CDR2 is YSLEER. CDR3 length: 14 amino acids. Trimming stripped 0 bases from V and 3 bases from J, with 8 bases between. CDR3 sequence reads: CASSQDHREETQYF. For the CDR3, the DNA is TGCGCCAGCAGCCAAGATCACAGGGAAGAGACCCAGTACTTC.

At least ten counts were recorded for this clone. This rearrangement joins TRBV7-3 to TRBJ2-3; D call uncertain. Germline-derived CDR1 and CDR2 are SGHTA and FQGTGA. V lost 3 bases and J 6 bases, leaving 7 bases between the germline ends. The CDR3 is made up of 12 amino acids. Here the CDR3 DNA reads TGTGCCAGCAGCTTGGGCGACGATACGCAGTATTTT. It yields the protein CASSLGDDTQYF.

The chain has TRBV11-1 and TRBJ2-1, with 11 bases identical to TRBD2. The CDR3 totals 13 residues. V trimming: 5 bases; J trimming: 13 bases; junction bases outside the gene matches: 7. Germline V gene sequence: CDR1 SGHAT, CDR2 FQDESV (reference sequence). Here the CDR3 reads CASSLGTSGDQFF. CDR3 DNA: TGTGCCAGCAGCCTCGGGACTAGCGGCGATCAGTTCTTC.

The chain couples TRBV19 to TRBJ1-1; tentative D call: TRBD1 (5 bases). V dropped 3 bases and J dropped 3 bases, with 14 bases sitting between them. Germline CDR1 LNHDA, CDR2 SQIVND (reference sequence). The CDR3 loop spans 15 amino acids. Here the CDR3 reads CASSIGTGRDTEAFF. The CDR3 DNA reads TGTGCCAGTAGTATTGGGACTGGCCGCGACACTGAAGCTTTCTTT. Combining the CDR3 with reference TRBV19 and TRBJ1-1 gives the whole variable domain DGGITQSPKYLFRKEGQNVTLSCEQNLNHDAMYWYRQDPGQGLRLIYYSQIVNDFQKGDIAEGYSVSREKKESFPLTVTSAQKNPTAFYLCASSIGTGRDTEAFFGQGTRLTVV.

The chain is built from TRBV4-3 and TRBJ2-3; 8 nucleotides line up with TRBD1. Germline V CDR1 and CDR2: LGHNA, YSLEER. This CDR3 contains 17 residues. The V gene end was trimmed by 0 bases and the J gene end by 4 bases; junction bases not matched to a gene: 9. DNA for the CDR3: TGCGCCAGCAGCCAAGACTTTTGGACAGGGTGGGCAGATACGCAGTATTTT. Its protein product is CASSQDFWTGWADTQYF.

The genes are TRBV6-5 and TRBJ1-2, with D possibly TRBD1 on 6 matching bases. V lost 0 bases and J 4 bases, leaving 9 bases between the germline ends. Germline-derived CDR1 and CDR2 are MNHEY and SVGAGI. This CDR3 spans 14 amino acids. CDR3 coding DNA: TGTGCCAGCAGTTACTCGCAGGGGACCTATGGCTACACCTTC. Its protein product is CASSYSQGTYGYTF.

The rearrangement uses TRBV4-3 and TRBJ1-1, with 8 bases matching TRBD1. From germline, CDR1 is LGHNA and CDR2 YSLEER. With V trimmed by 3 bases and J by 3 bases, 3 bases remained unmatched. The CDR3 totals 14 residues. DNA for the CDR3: TGCGCCAGCAGCCAGTACAGGGGGGACACTGAAGCTTTCTTT. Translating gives CASSQYRGDTEAFF.

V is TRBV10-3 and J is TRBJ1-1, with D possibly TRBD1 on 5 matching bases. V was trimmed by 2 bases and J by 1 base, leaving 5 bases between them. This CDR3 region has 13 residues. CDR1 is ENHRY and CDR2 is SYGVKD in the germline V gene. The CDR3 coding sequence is TGTGCCATCAGTGAGGGGGCGAACACTGAAGCTTTCTTT. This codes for CAISEGANTEAFF.

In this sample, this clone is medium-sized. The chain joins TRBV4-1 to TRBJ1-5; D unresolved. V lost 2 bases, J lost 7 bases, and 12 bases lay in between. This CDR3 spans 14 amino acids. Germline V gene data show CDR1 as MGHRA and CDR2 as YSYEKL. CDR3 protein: CASSQLGSGQPQHF. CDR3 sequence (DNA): TGCGCCAGCAGCCAACTCGGGTCTGGGCAGCCCCAGCATTTT.

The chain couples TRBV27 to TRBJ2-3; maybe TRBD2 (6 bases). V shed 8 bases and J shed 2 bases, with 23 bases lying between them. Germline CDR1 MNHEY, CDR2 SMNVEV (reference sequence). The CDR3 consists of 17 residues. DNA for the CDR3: TGTGCCAGCGGGGGGAATACGTGGCAAGCCCACACAGATACGCAGTATTTT. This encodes CASGGNTWQAHTDTQYF.

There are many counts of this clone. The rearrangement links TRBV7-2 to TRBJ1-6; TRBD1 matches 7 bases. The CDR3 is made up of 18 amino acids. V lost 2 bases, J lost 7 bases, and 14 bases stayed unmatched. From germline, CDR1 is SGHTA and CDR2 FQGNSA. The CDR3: CASSLTQLGGQFNSPLHF. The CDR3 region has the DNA TGTGCCAGCAGCTTAACGCAGCTGGGGGGACAGTTCAATTCACCCCTCCACTTT.

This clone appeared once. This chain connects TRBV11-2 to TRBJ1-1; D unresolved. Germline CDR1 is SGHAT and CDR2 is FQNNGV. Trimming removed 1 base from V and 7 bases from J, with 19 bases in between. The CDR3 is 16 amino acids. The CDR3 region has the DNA TGTGCCAGCAGCTTAGGTCCTGACATCCAGACCGATGAAGCTTTCTTT. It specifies CASSLGPDIQTDEAFF. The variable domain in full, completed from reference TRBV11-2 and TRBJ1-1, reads EAGVAQSPRYKIIEKRQSVAFWCNPISGHATLYWYQQILGQGPKLLIQFQNNGVVDDSQLPKDRFSAERLKGVDSTLKIQPAKLEDSAVYLCASSLGPDIQTDEAFFGQGTRLTVV.

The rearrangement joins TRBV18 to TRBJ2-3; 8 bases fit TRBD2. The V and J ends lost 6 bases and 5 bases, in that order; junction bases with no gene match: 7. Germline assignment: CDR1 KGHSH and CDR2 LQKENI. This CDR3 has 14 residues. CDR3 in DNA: TGTGCCAGCTCCCCCGGACTAGCTGTAGATACGCAGTATTTT. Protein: CASSPGLAVDTQYF.